This TCR beta chain emerged from a study of blood T cell repertoires in COVID-19. Overall study: PBMCs, B-cell-depleted T cells, or T cells provided the cDNA or gDNA that made up the material.

This clone was seen more than once but under ten times. The germline V gene has CDR1 SGHDT and CDR2 YYEEEE. V trimming: 7 bases; J trimming: 0 bases; junction bases outside the gene matches: 15. The CDR3 spans 18 residues. Authors' data handling: Reference gene primer amplification yielded estimated nucleated cell counts. Clones were read by immunoSEQ multiplex PCR, and TCRdb kept only the in-frame ones, dropping some. The DNA gave D and trimming, while V, J and clone size come from that table. The top ten hold roughly 12% of the sample, which has around 430,000 clones, around 88% seen once. Material for sequencing was peripheral blood. V is TRBV5-6 and J is TRBJ2-1, with 8 bases lining up with TRBD2. This receptor was identified in a woman between 50 and 59 years old with COVID-19, enrolled during active disease. The CDR3 protein is CASGSSRGGLLSYNEQFF. DNA for the CDR3: TGTGCCAGCGGGTCAAGTCGGGGGGGCCTTCTCTCCTACAATGAGCAGTTCTTC.